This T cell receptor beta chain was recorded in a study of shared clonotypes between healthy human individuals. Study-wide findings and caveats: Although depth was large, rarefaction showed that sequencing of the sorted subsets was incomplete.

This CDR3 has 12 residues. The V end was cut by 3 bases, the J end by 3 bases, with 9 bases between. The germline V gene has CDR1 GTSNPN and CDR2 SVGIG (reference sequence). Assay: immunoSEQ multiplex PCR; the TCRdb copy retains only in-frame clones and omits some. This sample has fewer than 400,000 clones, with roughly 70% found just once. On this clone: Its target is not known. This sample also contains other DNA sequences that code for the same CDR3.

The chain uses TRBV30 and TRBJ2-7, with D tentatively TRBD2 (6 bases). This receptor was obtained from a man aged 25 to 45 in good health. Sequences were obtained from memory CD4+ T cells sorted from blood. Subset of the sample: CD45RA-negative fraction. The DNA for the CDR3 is TGTGCCTGGAGCGTGGGGGGCTACGAGCAGTACTTC. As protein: CAWSVGGYEQYF.